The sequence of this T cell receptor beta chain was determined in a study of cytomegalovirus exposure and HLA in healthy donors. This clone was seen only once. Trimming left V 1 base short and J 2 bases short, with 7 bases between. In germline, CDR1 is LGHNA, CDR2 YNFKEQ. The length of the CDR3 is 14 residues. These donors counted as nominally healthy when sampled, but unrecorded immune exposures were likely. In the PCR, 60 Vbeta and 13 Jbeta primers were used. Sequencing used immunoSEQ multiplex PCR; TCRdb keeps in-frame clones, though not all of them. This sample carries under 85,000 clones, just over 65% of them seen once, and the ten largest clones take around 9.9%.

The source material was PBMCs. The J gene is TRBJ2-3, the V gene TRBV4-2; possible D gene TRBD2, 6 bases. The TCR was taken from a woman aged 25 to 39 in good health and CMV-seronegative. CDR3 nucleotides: TGTGCCAGCAGCCAAGGGGGGGACACAGATACGCAGTATTTT. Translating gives CASSQGGDTDTQYF.